Shown below are 18 T cell receptor beta chains from a single sample sequenced in a study of blood T cell repertoires in COVID-19. Only in-frame clones appear in the TCRdb table, and some are missing; sequencing was by immunoSEQ multiplex PCR. This repertoire shows some 200,000 clones, around nine tenths found once; its top ten account for 3.7%. Material for sequencing was peripheral blood. The source of these receptors is a man between 18 and 35 years old with active or convalescent COVID-19.

The rearrangement uses TRBV30 and TRBJ1-5; maybe TRBD1 (6 bases). The CDR3 is made up of 13 amino acids. CDR1 and CDR2 (germline): GTSNPN, SVGIG (reference sequence). The V end lost 8 bases, the J end lost 5 bases, and 16 bases lay between the germline ends. The CDR3 loop is CALGDKGYQPQHF. CDR3 DNA sequence: TGTGCCCTGGGGGACAAGGGGTATCAGCCCCAGCATTTT. Using reference TRBV30 and TRBJ1-5 for the parts outside the CDR3, the full variable domain is SQTIHQWPATLVQPVGSPLSLECTVEGTSNPNLYWYRQAAGRGLQLLFYSVGIGQISSEVPQNLSASRPQDRQFILSSKKLLLSDSGFYLCALGDKGYQPQHFGDGTRLSIL.

J is TRBJ1-4 and V is TRBV25-1; D is perhaps TRBD1 (5 bases). With 1 base removed from V and 4 bases from J, the gap between germline ends came to 10 bases. The CDR3 runs 15 residues. Germline CDR1 reads MGHDK; CDR2 reads SYGVNS. The CDR3 region has the DNA TGTGCCAGCAGTGAATTTGCGGGGGGTAATGAAAAACTGTTTTTT. This sequence encodes CASSEFAGGNEKLFF.

The rearrangement links TRBV12-1 to TRBJ2-7; the table's D call TRBD2 went unverified against the DNA. TRBV12-1 is assigned pseudogene status. The CDR3 is 17 residues long. Here the CDR3 reads CASSPGLAGNASYEQYF. The CDR3 nucleotides are TGTGCCAGCAGCCCTGGACTAGCGGGAAATGCGTCCTACGAGCAGTACTTC.

The V call is TRBV2, the J call TRBJ2-7; weak D call: TRBD2 (6 bases). V was clipped by 4 bases and J by 0 bases, with 13 bases between them. Germline V lookup: CDR1 SNHLY, CDR2 FYNNEI. The CDR3 is 15 residues long. The CDR3 bases are TGTGCCAGCAGTGGTCGGGGGTCCCACTCCTACGAGCAGTACTTC. Translation: CASSGRGSHSYEQYF.

The genes are TRBV7-2 and TRBJ2-7; D not certain. V was trimmed by 5 bases and J by 0 bases, leaving 14 bases between them. This CDR3 contains 15 residues. Germline CDR1 and CDR2: SGHTA and FQGNSA. The CDR3, as DNA: TGTGCCAGCAGCCTAAGAGTAACGAGCTCCTACGAGCAGTACTTC. It specifies CASSLRVTSSYEQYF.

This sequence joins TRBV19 and TRBJ1-2, with a possible D match to TRBD1 (6 bases). V lost 7 bases to trimming and J lost 2 bases, with 20 bases between them. The CDR3 runs 16 residues. CDR1 is LNHDA and CDR2 is SQIVND in the germline V gene (reference sequence). The chain's CDR3 is CASIQSPGHGNYGYTF. The CDR3 DNA reads TGTGCCAGTATCCAAAGTCCGGGACACGGGAACTATGGCTACACCTTC. Filled out from reference TRBV19 and TRBJ1-2, the complete variable domain reads DGGITQSPKYLFRKEGQNVTLSCEQNLNHDAMYWYRQDPGQGLRLIYYSQIVNDFQKGDIAEGYSVSREKKESFPLTVTSAQKNPTAFYLCASIQSPGHGNYGYTFGSGTRLTVV.

J is TRBJ1-1 and V is TRBV19; D is perhaps TRBD1 (6 bases). CDR3 length: 15 residues. CDR1 is LNHDA, CDR2 SQIVND, per germline (reference sequence). V lost 4 bases and J 0 bases, leaving 12 bases between the germline ends. In DNA form, the CDR3 reads TGTGCCAGTAGTACTGGACAGATCCTGAACACTGAAGCTTTCTTT. The encoded protein is CASSTGQILNTEAFF.

The gene calls are TRBV5-1 and TRBJ2-7, with 14 bases lining up with TRBD2. The V gene end was trimmed by 0 bases and the J gene end by 4 bases; junction bases not matched to a gene: 15. The germline V gene has CDR1 SGHRS and CDR2 YFSETQ. The CDR3 sequence is 20 residues long. The CDR3 DNA reads as TGCGCCAGCAGCTTGGTCCCGGGACTAGCGGGAGCAAGACAACAGTACGAGCAGTACTTC. This gives the protein CASSLVPGLAGARQQYEQYF.

The genes are TRBV7-9 and TRBJ1-2, with D uncertain. Trimming removed 5 bases at V and 7 bases at J, with 14 bases between. CDR1 and CDR2 from the germline V gene are SEHNR and FQNEAQ (reference sequence). The CDR3 contains 13 residues. CDR3 DNA sequence: TGTGCCAGCAGCCAGGTCGGAGAGGGTGGCTACACCTTC. Amino acids: CASSQVGEGGYTF.

The V call is TRBV28, the J call TRBJ2-7; D is possibly TRBD1 (5 bases). This CDR3 contains 13 residues. V was cut by 5 bases and J by 1 base, with 9 bases left in between. The germline V gene encodes CDR1 MDHEN and CDR2 SYDVKM. The CDR3 protein is CASSPRGSYEQYV. The CDR3 coding sequence is TGTGCCAGCAGTCCTAGGGGATCCTACGAGCAGTACGTC.

The chain is built from TRBV18 and TRBJ2-1; 12 bases map to TRBD2. The CDR3 totals 18 residues. Germline values: CDR1 KGHSH, CDR2 LQKENI. With 0 bases clipped from V and 5 bases from J, the junction kept 8 bases outside the gene matches. The CDR3 here is CASSPPLAGGLRNNEQFF. CDR3 DNA sequence: TGTGCCAGCTCACCACCTCTAGCGGGGGGGCTTAGGAACAATGAGCAGTTCTTC.

This clone appeared once. The chain employs TRBV7-9 and TRBJ2-7; 8 bases align to TRBD2. The CDR3 loop spans 13 amino acids. The V segment lost 7 bases and the J segment 7 bases; nucleotides outside the gene matches: 9. In germline, CDR1 is SEHNR, CDR2 FQNEAQ (reference sequence). The CDR3 sequence: CASTTGGPWEQYF. The CDR3 DNA is TGTGCCAGCACAACGGGAGGGCCATGGGAGCAGTACTTC.

In its sample, this clone was seen once. The chain couples TRBV24-1 to TRBJ1-2; 10 bases fit TRBD1. The trim removed 3 bases at V and 4 bases at J, leaving 7 bases unmatched. The CDR3 sequence is 16 residues long. Germline CDR1 and CDR2: KGHDR and SFDVKD. CDR3 nucleotides: TGTGCCACCAGTGATACAACCGGGACAGGGGTCTATGGCTACACCTTC. Protein: CATSDTTGTGVYGYTF.

This chain connects TRBV24-1 to TRBJ1-5; the D is unclear. This CDR3 region has 14 residues. Germline V lookup: CDR1 KGHDR, CDR2 SFDVKD. V was trimmed by 0 bases and J by 9 bases, leaving 11 bases between them. CDR3 in DNA: TGTGCCACCAGTGATTTGGGAGATTCCCGGCCCCAGCATTTT. This gives the protein CATSDLGDSRPQHF.

The CDR3 loop is CAWSAGLASNSNQPQHF. The CDR3 nucleotides read TGTGCCTGGAGTGCAGGGTTAGCCTCTAATAGCAATCAGCCCCAGCATTTT. This sequence joins TRBV30 and TRBJ1-5; D might be TRBD1 (5 bases). This CDR3 has 17 amino acids. Germline V gene lookup returns CDR1 GTSNPN and CDR2 SVGIG (reference sequence). Trimming cost V 1 base and J 0 bases, with 16 bases left between them.

The chain joins TRBV2 to TRBJ2-1; the match to TRBD1 covers 7 bases. J gave up 5 bases and V 5 bases, and 3 bases lay outside the gene matches. The CDR3 length is 13 residues. CDR1 SNHLY and CDR2 FYNNEI come from the germline V gene. The CDR3 DNA reads as TGTGCCAGCAGTACTCAGGGGGACAATGAGCAGTTCTTC. Protein product: CASSTQGDNEQFF.

This clone was seen a handful of times. The chain combines TRBV19 with TRBJ1-6, with 8 bases that match TRBD1. The CDR3 is 15 amino acids. Germline CDR1 LNHDA, CDR2 SQIVND (reference sequence). The V segment lost 4 bases and the J segment 7 bases; nucleotides outside the gene matches: 6. The CDR3 region is CASSTRQGRNSPLHF. CDR3 DNA sequence: TGTGCCAGTAGTACGAGACAGGGGAGGAATTCACCCCTCCACTTT.

The V call is TRBV9, the J call TRBJ2-5; 14 bases fit TRBD2. The CDR3 is made up of 18 amino acids. In germline, CDR1 is SGDLS, CDR2 YYNGEE. After removal of 0 bases from V and 4 bases from J, the junction contained 8 bases not matched to a gene. The CDR3 sequence: CASSVGTSGGRVGETQYF. DNA for the CDR3: TGTGCCAGCAGCGTAGGGACTAGCGGGGGGCGGGTAGGAGAGACCCAGTACTTC.